This T cell receptor beta chain stems from a study of graft-versus-host responses after intestinal transplantation. Study findings and constraints: Early after transplant, HvG clones declined as circulating GvH clones peaked.

Sequencing was performed with immunoSEQ multiplex PCR; in TCRdb, only in-frame clones are kept and a portion is missing. The table includes over 20,000 clones, under 50% detected once. Researchers sorted proliferating CFSE-low CD3+CD4+ and CD3+CD8+ responders once the reaction had finished. This receptor was taken from a human patient who received an intestinal transplant. Sequencing was performed on alloreactive CD4+ T cells from a mixed lymphocyte reaction culture, taken before intestinal transplant. This sample's subset: CFSE-low proliferating T cells sorted from approximately 6-day pre-transplant mixed lymphocyte reaction (GvH or HvG direction).

In DNA, the CDR3 is TGTGCCAAACCACCGCAAGACAGGGGGCGCGAGACTGAAGCTTTCTTT. As protein: CAKPPQDRGRETEAFF. The V and J genes are TRBV10-3 and TRBJ1-1; 10 bases are shared with TRBD1. V gave up 10 bases and J gave up 5 bases; unmatched junction bases: 16. Germline V gives CDR1 ENHRY, CDR2 SYGVKD. The CDR3 is 16 residues long.